Listed below are T cell receptor beta chains from one sample, sequenced in a study of T cell repertoires in cytomegalovirus infection. Using its own MiXCR run on the reads, TCRdb lists one record per CDR3 protein. Of roughly 860,000 distinct CDR3 sequences in the sample, 32% were seen once. No antigen has been identified for these receptors. The material sequenced was cultured CD8+ T cells from PBMCs, taken from culture after CMV antigen stimulation. The source is a human donor in good health (CMV status not recorded). Some clones in this sample may be carry-over from other donors' samples. Both conserved end residues are part of each CDR3. The order of the fields is V gene, CDR3 protein.

V: TRBV4-1
CDR3: CASSQEGGELNTEAFF

V: TRBV6-2/TRBV6-3
CDR3: CASSIGTGAAETQYF

V: TRBV4-1
CDR3: CASSQPSGGRTNTEAFF

V: TRBV5-1
CDR3: CASAGGAWDTEAFF

V: TRBV5-5
CDR3: CASSWVGGRVMNTEAFF

V: TRBV6-2/TRBV6-3
CDR3: CASSYSRQEANYGYTF

V: TRBV19
CDR3: CASSIGGSGYTF

V: TRBV28
CDR3: CASSLWTEISNQPQHF

V: TRBV19
CDR3: CASSIDEDRRSPNTEAFF

V: TRBV7-6
CDR3: CASNLNGGPGTTIYF

V: TRBV7-3
CDR3: CASSPKEGTVYGYTF

V: TRBV6-5
CDR3: CASSYSWGSYEQYF

V: TRBV7-6
CDR3: CASSQVEATRETQYF

V: TRBV27
CDR3: CASRIGTGNTEAFF

V: TRBV6-6
CDR3: CASKASPHNEQFF